This TCR beta chain stems from a study of cytomegalovirus exposure and HLA in healthy donors (dated by TCRdb to 2016 to 2017). About the investigation overall: An earlier analysis of roughly 500 of the donors reported approximately 290 Gb of sequence data and about 100 million unique TCR beta sequences from about 200 million T cells. An early release covering just under 650 HLA-typed donors comprised 250 to 350 gigabases of sequencing data and around 85 million unique TCR sequences. Of the 300 to 500 genotyped donors, 65% to 90% were placed in the genetic ancestry cluster associated with self-reported Caucasian donors. The study aimed to test whether cataloging public T cell receptors could reveal signatures of past pathogen exposure. The study used immunosequencing to profile the T cell repertoires of several hundred subjects and linked those repertoires to cytomegalovirus serostatus. A separate validation cohort of 100 to 150 different subjects was used in addition to the approximately 610-subject first cohort. High-throughput TCR immunosequencing, statistical association of individual TCRs with disease status, and machine learning were combined to predict cytomegalovirus infection status. A later analysis re-examined previously published TCR beta repertoires from more than 550 donors and added high-resolution HLA genotyping to investigate patterns of TCR occurrence. Rather than using new phenotypic data, the later analysis identified candidate immune exposures from TCR beta sequences and from how often those sequences occurred across donors. An earlier analysis of fewer than 700 of the donors applied high-throughput TCR beta sequencing to assess whether each TCR beta V gene segment acted as functional or pseudogenic. Donor age, sex, ethnicity and CMV serostatus were collected together with the repertoire data. In a later genetic analysis, genome-wide SNP genotypes for about 60% of the 666 donors were used, and that subset was treated as a discovery cohort. Every discovery cohort repertoire had been produced on one sequencing platform. HLA typing included class I and class II loci at four-digit resolution. The number of typed donors differed by locus: 629-630 for A, B, C, DRB1 and DQB1; approximately 540 for DQA1; some 590 for DPA1; and roughly 450 for DPB1. A few DR-DQ haplotypes were treated as single units for association and clustering because of strong linkage in the cohort. On average, approximately 250,000 unique TCR beta nucleotide sequences were sequenced per donor among roughly 430 genotyped donors of the cohort, with around 19% of those sequences being non-productive.

This clone was picked up a small number of times. Its binding antigen is unknown. Base qualities are not at hand, and no much larger clone is one base apart. The germline V gene (reference sequence) provides CDR1 GTSNPN and CDR2 SVGIG. The CDR3 measures 14 amino acids from cysteine to phenylalanine. Left in the record is the CDR3 DNA by itself, 42 bases read in frame from the first base. V and J are truncated by 3 bases and 0 bases respectively, leaving an intervening sequence of 12 bases. Broad study findings and their caveats: Linkage disequilibrium might explain the correlated functional status among segregating V segments, but an unknown experimental factor could not be ruled out. While some public TCRs were present in many individuals, most TCR sequences turned up only very rarely across donors. A total of 150 or so TCR beta chains were listed by the study as associated with cytomegalovirus. Strong co-occurrence of HLA alleles, especially DR and DQ, made assigning TCR associations to individual alleles difficult. Only TCR beta chains were sequenced in this cohort, and the absence of alpha or paired-chain data limited detectable features. Cytomegalovirus status was reported to be diagnosed by the classifier with high specificity and sensitivity in both the original and validation cohorts. Because counts were too low, about 18 rarely observed V segments, including chromosome 9 orphons, were excluded from the earlier analysis of 587 of the donors. A cluster of highly shared sequence variants was judged likely to be a technical artifact of the sequencing pipeline. In a later analysis, HLA-associated TCR beta chains were found to be more clonally expanded and to have lower generation probabilities than equally common non-associated chains. Several of the top co-occurrence clusters appeared to be linked to parvovirus B19, influenza, CMV and Epstein-Barr virus, according to a later analysis. In an earlier analysis of roughly 500 of the donors, most TCR beta V segments appeared in productive rearrangements about 87% or about 30% of the time, broadly matching IMGT annotations. A later analysis associated about 17,000 TCR beta sequences with specific HLA alleles at a false discovery rate of 0.05. A further reported finding was that TCR beta sequences accurately predicted the HLA-A and HLA-B alleles for most subjects in the first cohort. Because HLA typing was unavailable for some donors at each locus, only the typed subset was used in association tests. According to a later genetic analysis, donors in an Asian-associated ancestry cluster had fewer N-insertions in productive TCRs than the roughly 700-donor mean. Some IMGT-functional V segments, including TRBV6-2 and TRBV6-3, could not be distinguished by the 87-base-pair reads and were therefore excluded. V-gene and J-gene trimming of TCR beta chains was associated with a missense DCLRE1C variant in a later genetic analysis, and the association was replicated in an independent cohort. The presence/absence analyses assumed that sequencing depth was roughly uniform across donors, and that assumption may not be true. A few of the identified cytomegalovirus-associated TCR beta chains were confirmed in vitro to be specific for cytomegalovirus antigens. It was suggested by the authors that the approach could potentially be generalized to other disease states and immunological phenotypes. The only immune exposure information available for the cohort was CMV serostatus. A later analysis found that most CMV-associated TCR beta chains appeared HLA-restricted, with HLA associations seemingly driven largely by CMV exposure. In a later analysis, TCR association rates were found to vary across HLA loci, with the most associated TCRs seen for DRB1 alleles and the fewest for HLA-C alleles.

The cohort comprised some 680 healthy bone marrow donors. Cohort members were all nominally healthy when sampled, although unrecorded immune exposures were likely present. The donor tested CMV seronegative and was one of the 352 seronegative cohort members. Each donor provided a peripheral blood sample, and peripheral blood mononuclear cells were used for TCR beta sequencing. Genomic DNA was extracted from the blood cell samples with the Qiagen DNeasy Blood Extraction Kit. Library construction relied on the immunoSEQ multiplex PCR assay. A mixture of 60 forward primers for TCR Vbeta segments and 13 reverse primers for TCR Jbeta segments was used in the multiplex PCR. The CDR3 region of rearranged TCR beta genes was amplified from genomic DNA by a multiplex PCR assay. On the Illumina HiSeq System, the amplified TCR beta libraries were sequenced as 87-base-pair reads. The authors' analysis ran thus. A later analysis tallied approximately 87 million unique TCR beta chains across the 700 or so repertoires, and approximately 11 million of those chains were shared by two or more donors. A nearest-neighbor algorithm error-corrected the raw reads and collapsed the reads into unique sequences, merging closely related sequences to remove PCR and sequencing errors. V, D and J gene segments were assigned by aligning CDR3 sequences to IMGT reference sequences. For a sequence to be retained, a match of at least six nucleotides was required to both a V gene segment and a J gene segment. Rearrangements were called productive when the CDR3 lacked stop codons and stayed in frame with V and J; all others were non-productive. CDR3 was defined according to IMGT convention as the region running from the second conserved V-encoded cysteine to the conserved J-encoded phenylalanine. The earlier analysis of some 600 of the donors excluded sequences that lacked an unambiguous match to a single V gene segment. In an earlier analysis of a few hundred of the donors, V segments were called functional above 56.7% productive rearrangements and were called segregating when the between-donor standard deviation exceeded 5%. To diagnose cytomegalovirus status from the catalog of TCR beta chain sequences, a statistical classification framework was built. In a later analysis, V and J genes were assigned by comparing TCR nucleotide sequences against IMGT/GENE-DB human TR gene sequences. In a later analysis, CDR3 sequences and most-parsimonious VDJ recombination scenarios were assigned using the TCRdist pipeline. In a later analysis, every TCR beta chain was defined by the combination of its CDR3 amino acid sequence and its V-gene family, and reads without a unique V-gene family were dropped. As a way to deal with suspected cross-contamination and a sequencing artifact, a later analysis dropped 500 to 700 nucleotide sequences that were highly shared and had low generation probability. In a later analysis, a clonal expansion index for each public chain was calculated from normalized within-repertoire ranks of inferred template counts. In a later analysis, generation probabilities were computed with a VDJ recombination model fitted to out-of-frame rearrangements, and the resulting probabilities were checked against IGoR. In a later analysis, hypergeometric tests were used to score TCR-TCR, TCR-HLA and TCR-CMV co-occurrence, with a repertoire-size bias correction applied to TCR pairs. False discovery rates were estimated in a later analysis by permuting HLA or CMV assignments 20 times. A later analysis grouped co-occurring TCRs with DBSCAN, adding TCRdist sequence similarity when clustering within HLA-allele-positive subsets. Repertoires with fewer than 30,000 or more than 120,000 public chains, plus five repertoires with anomalous nucleotide sharing, were excluded from co-occurrence clustering. As stored in TCRdb, this immuneACCESS dataset retains in-frame rearrangements with V and J assigned. A fraction of the clones does not appear; measured against another copy, unresolved V genes explain less than half of the discrepancy, and the remainder lacks a known reason. The V and J calls and clone size were taken over from that table, and D and trimming were inferred from the DNA. The sample has 120,000 or so clones on record, less than 80% of them singletons. The top ten hold more than 2.5% of the sample.

The receptor was derived from a woman in her 50s in good health and CMV-seronegative. This receptor chain uses TRBV30 and TRBJ2-7; matching of 5 bases hints at TRBD2 as the D gene. Sequencing used PBMCs. CDR3 sequence: CAWRPRRSSYEQYF. The base sequence is TGTGCCTGGAGGCCTAGGAGGAGCTCCTACGAGCAGTACTTC.